This TCR beta chain came from a study of CD8+ T cells in alopecia areata. Extracted RNA was reverse transcribed, and the resulting cDNA served as sequencing template. Measured with immunoSEQ multiplex PCR; TCRdb has only the in-frame clones, and not every one. The table records 100,000 to 150,000 clones, over 60% of them present only once. Documented treatment: oral pan-JAK inhibitor, 5-10 mg twice daily. Punch biopsies of lesional scalp, plus peripheral blood, were taken from alopecia areata patients. Trimming shortened V by 1 base and J by 4 bases, and 12 bases separated the two germline ends. Germline V lookup: CDR1 SEHNR, CDR2 FQNEAQ (reference sequence). There are 15 residues in the CDR3. This clone has a handful of counts.

V gene TRBV7-9 combines with J gene TRBJ2-3; D is perhaps TRBD2 (5 bases). The clonotype was recovered from a human donor with alopecia areata. Specimen: CD4+ T cells sorted from blood, collected at week 4, from a patient treated with tofacitinib. In DNA form, the CDR3 reads TGTGCCAGCAGCTTAGTACGAGGGAGCGCAGATACGCAGTATTTT. Its protein is CASSLVRGSADTQYF.